This T cell receptor beta chain is from a study of beta chain features in type 1 diabetes. Whole-study results and caveats: In every one of the four CD4+ subsets, TCRB CDR3s were moderately but significantly shorter in Type 1 diabetes patients.

Looked up from germline, CDR1 is ENHRY and CDR2 is SYGVKD. Deletions cut 0 bases from V and 15 bases from J, with 12 bases between. CDR3 length: 12 residues. What was sequenced were expressed TCRB transcripts, since all of the isolated RNA had been reverse transcribed. Repertoires were generated with immunoSEQ multiplex PCR, while TCRdb's copy carries only in-frame clones and drops some. Here the sample spans roughly 700,000 clones, roughly 13% being singletons. About this clone: Its antigen is not known.

The chain links TRBV10-3 to TRBJ2-1, with D possibly called TRBD1 or TRBD2 (5 bases each). Sequenced sample: naive CD4+ T cells from blood. The TCR sequence derives from a man in his late teens or twenties with type 1 diabetes. CDR3 DNA: TGTGCCATCAGTGAGTCTGGAGAGGGACCGTTCTTC. Translation gives CAISESGEGPFF.